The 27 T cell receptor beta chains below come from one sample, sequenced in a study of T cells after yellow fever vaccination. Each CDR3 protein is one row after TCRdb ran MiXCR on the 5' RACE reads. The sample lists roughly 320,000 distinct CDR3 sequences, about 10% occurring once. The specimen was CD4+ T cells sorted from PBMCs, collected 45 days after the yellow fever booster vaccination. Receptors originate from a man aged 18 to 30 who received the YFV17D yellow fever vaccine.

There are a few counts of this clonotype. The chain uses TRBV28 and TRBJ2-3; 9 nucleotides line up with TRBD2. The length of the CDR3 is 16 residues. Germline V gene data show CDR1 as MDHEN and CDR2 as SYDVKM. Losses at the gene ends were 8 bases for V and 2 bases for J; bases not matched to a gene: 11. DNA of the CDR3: TGTGCCAGCCTCCGGCCTAGCGGGACCTACACAGATACGCAGTATTTT. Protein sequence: CASLRPSGTYTDTQYF.

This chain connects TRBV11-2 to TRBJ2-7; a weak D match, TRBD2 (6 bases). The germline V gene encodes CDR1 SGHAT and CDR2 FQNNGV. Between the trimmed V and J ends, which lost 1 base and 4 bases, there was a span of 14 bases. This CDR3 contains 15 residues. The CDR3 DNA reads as TGTGCCAGCAGCTTAGCGGGACTGGGGGTATACGAGCAGTACGTC. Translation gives CASSLAGLGVYEQYV.

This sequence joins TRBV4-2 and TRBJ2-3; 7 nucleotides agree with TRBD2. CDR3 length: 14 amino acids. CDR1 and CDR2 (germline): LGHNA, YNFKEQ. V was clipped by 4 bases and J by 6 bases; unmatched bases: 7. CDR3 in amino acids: CASSLGEAGDTQYF. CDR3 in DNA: TGTGCCAGCAGCCTAGGGGAAGCGGGGGATACGCAGTATTTT.

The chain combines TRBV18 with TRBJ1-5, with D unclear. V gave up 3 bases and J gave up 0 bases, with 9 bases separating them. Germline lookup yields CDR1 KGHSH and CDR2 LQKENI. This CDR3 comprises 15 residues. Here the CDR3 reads CASSPSGISNQPQHF. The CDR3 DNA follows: TGTGCCAGCTCACCTAGTGGGATTAGCAATCAGCCCCAGCATTTT.

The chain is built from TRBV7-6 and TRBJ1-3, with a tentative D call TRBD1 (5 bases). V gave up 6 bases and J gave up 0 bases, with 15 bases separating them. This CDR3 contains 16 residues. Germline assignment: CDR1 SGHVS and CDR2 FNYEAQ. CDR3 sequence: CASSSLGASSGNTIYF. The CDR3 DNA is TGTGCCAGCAGTTCACTTGGGGCGTCCTCTGGAAACACCATATATTTT.

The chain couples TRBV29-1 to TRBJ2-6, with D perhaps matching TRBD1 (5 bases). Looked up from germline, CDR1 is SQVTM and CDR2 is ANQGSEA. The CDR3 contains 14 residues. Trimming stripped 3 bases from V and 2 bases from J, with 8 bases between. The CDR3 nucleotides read TGCAGCGTTGATGAAGGGGCTGGGGCCAACGTCCTGACTTTC. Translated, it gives CSVDEGAGANVLTF.

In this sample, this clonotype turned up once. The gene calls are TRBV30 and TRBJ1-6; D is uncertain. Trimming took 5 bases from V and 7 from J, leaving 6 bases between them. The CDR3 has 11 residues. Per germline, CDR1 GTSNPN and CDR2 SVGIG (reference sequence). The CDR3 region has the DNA TGTGCCTGGGCCACCAATTCACCCCTCCACTTT. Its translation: CAWATNSPLHF. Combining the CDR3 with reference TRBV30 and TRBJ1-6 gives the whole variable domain SQTIHQWPATLVQPVGSPLSLECTVEGTSNPNLYWYRQAAGRGLQLLFYSVGIGQISSEVPQNLSASRPQDRQFILSSKKLLLSDSGFYLCAWATNSPLHFGNGTRLTVT.

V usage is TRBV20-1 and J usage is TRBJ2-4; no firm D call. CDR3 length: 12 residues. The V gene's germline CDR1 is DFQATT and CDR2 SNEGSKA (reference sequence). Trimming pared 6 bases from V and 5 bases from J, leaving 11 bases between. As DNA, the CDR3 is TGCAGTGCAAGAAAAGGCCAAAACATTCAGTACTTC. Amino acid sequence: CSARKGQNIQYF.

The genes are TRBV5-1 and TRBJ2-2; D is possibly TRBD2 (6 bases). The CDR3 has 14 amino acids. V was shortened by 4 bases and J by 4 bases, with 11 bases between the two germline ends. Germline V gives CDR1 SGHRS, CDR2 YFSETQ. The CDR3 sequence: CASSPREGTGELFF. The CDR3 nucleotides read TGCGCCAGCAGCCCGCGGGAAGGCACCGGGGAGCTGTTTTTT.

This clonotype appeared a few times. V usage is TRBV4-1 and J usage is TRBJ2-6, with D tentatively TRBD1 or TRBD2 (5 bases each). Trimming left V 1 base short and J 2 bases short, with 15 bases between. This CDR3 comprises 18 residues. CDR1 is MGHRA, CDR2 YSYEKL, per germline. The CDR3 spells CASSQGRGHGTGANVLTF. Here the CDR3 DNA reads TGCGCCAGCAGCCAAGGCCGGGGCCATGGAACTGGGGCCAACGTCCTGACTTTC.

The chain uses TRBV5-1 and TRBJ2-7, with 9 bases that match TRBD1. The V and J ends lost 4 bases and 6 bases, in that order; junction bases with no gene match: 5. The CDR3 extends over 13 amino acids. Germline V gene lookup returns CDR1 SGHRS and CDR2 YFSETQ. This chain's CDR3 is CASSKGQGGEQYF. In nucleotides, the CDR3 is TGCGCCAGCAGCAAGGGACAGGGCGGCGAGCAGTACTTC.

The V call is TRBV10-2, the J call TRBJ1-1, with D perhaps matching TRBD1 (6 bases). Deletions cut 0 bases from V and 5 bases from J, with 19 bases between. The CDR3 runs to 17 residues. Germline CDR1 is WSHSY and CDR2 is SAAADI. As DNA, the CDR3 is TGCGCCAGCAGTGAGTCGGGGCAGGGGAGGGGAAAGACTGAAGCTTTCTTT. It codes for CASSESGQGRGKTEAFF.

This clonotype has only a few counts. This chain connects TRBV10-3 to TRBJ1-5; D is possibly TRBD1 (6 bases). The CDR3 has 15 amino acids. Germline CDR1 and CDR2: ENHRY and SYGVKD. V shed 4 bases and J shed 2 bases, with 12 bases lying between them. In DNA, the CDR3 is TGTGCCATCAGTGGGGGGCCGGACGGCAATCAGCCCCAGCATTTT. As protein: CAISGGPDGNQPQHF.

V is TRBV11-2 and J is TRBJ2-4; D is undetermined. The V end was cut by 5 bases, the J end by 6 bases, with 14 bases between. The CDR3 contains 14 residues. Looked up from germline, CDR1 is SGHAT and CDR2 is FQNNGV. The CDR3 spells CASSLTRIGNIQYF. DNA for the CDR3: TGTGCCAGCAGCCTTACCAGGATTGGAAACATTCAGTACTTC.

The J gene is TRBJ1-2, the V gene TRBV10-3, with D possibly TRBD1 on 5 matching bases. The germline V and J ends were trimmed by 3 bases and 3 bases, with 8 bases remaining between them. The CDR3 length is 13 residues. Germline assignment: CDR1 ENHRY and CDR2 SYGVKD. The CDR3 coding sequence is TGTGCCATCAGTGACCAGGGACACTATGGCTACACCTTC. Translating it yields CAISDQGHYGYTF.

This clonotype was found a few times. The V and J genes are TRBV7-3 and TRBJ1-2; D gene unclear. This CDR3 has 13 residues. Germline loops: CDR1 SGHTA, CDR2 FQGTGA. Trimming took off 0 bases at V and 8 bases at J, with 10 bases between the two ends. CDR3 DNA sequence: TGTGCCAGCAGCTTAACCGGGGAGACAGGCTACACCTTC. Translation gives CASSLTGETGYTF.

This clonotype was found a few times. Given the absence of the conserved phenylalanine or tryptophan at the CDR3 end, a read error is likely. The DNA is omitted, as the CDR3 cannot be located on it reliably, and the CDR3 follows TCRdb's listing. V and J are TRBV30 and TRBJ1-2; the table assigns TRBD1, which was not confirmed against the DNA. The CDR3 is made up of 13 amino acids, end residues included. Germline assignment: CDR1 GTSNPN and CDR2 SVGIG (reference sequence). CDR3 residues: CAWSTSPRGAALI.

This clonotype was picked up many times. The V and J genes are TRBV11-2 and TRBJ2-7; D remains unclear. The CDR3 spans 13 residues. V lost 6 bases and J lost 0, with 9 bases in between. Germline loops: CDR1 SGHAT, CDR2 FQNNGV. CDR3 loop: CASRPSASYEQYV. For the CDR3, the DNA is TGTGCCAGCAGGCCTTCGGCCTCCTACGAGCAGTACGTC.

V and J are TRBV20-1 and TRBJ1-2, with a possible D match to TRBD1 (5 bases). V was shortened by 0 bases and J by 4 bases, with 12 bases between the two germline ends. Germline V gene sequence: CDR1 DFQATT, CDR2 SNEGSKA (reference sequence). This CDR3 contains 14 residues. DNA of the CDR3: TGCAGTGCTAGAGAACTCCCGGGGACCTATGGCTACACCTTC. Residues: CSARELPGTYGYTF.

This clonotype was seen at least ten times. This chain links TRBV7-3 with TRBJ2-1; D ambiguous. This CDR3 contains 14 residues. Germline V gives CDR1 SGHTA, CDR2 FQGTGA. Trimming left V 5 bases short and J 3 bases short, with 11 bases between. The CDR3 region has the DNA TGTGCCAGCAGCCCCCTAAGGGACTACAATGAGCAGTTCTTC. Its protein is CASSPLRDYNEQFF.

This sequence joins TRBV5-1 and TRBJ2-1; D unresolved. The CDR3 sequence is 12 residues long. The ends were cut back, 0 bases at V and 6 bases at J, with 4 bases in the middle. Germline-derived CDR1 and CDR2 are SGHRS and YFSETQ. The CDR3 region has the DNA TGCGCCAGCAGCTTGGGCTCCAATGAGCAGTTCTTC. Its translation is CASSLGSNEQFF.

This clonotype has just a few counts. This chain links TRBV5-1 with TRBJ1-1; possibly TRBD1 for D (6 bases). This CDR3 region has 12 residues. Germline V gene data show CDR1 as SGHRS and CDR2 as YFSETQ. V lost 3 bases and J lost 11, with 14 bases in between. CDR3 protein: CASSSGGIRAFF. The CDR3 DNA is TGCGCCAGCAGCTCCGGGGGCATTCGGGCTTTCTTT.

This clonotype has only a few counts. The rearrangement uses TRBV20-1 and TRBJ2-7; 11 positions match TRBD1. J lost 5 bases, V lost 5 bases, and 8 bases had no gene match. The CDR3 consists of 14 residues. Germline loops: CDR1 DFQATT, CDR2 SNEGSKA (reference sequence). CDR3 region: CSAAGTGGAHEQYF. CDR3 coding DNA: TGCAGTGCTGCCGGGACAGGGGGGGCCCACGAGCAGTACTTC.

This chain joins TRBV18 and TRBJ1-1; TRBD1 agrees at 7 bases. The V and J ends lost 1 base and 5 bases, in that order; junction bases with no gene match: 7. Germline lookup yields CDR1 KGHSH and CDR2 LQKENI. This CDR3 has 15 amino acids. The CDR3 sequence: CASSPRQGVSTEAFF. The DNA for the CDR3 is TGTGCCAGCTCACCACGTCAGGGGGTCTCGACTGAAGCTTTCTTT. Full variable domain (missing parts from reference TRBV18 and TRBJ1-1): NAGVMQNPRHLVRRRGQEARLRCSPMKGHSHVYWYRQLPEEGLKFMVYLQKENIIDESGMPKERFSAEFPKEGPSILRIQQVVRGDSAAYFCASSPRQGVSTEAFFGQGTRLTVV.

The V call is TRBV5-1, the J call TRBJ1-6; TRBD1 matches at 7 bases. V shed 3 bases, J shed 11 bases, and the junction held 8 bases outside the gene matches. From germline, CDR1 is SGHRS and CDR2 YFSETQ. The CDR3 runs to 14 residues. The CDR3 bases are TGCGCCAGCAGCTCGAGACAGGGAACTACACCCCTCCACTTT. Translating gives CASSSRQGTTPLHF.

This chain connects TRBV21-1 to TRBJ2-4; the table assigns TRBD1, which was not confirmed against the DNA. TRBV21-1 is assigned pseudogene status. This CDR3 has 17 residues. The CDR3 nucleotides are TGTGCCAGCAGCAAGAGGGGCAGGGAGCTAGCCAAAAACATTCAGTACTTC. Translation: CASSKRGRELAKNIQYF.

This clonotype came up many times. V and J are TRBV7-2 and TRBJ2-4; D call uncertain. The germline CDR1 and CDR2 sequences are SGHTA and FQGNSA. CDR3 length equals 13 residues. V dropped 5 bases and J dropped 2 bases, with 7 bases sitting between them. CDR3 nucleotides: TGTGCCAGCAGCGAGGATACCAAAAACATTCAGTACTTC. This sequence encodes CASSEDTKNIQYF.